The rows below give T cell receptor beta chains drawn from one sample of a study of control samples from healthy donors and cancer patients. Sequenced by immunoSEQ multiplex PCR; TCRdb stores in-frame clones only, minus some. The sample records about 92,000 clones, more than 75% being singletons. Sequencing input: blood. The receptors here all came from a woman in her sixties or seventies in good health. The CDR3 runs from the conserved cysteine through the conserved F or W. A D gene is named only where the DNA matches it firmly.

TRBV28	-	13	TRBJ2-7	CASSLSRDYEQYF
TRBV28	-	13	TRBJ1-2	CASIPGNRYGYTF
TRBV29-1	TRBD2	15	TRBJ2-5	CSVEVSGRGQETQYF
TRBV27	TRBD1	14	TRBJ1-2	CASRRDRGNYGYTF
TRBV6-5	-	15	TRBJ2-7	CARSGPGRISYEQYF
TRBV16	TRBD1	12	TRBJ2-7	CASSSANRGHDF
TRBV28	TRBD2	13	TRBJ2-7	CASTAGTSYEQYF
TRBV10-3	-	13	TRBJ1-4	CAISESNGEKLFF
TRBV5-1	TRBD1	15	TRBJ2-7	CASSPWGTGRYEQYF
TRBV6-6	-	14	TRBJ2-2	CASSYPGATGELFF
TRBV4-3	-	17	TRBJ1-5	CASSQDPNTGNTGPQHF
TRBV2	-	11	TRBJ2-7	CASTNVYEQYF
TRBV2	TRBD2	13	TRBJ2-2	CASGRTSGWELFF
TRBV5-1	TRBD1	16	TRBJ1-4	CASRLITSGGGEKLFF
TRBV11-2	-	14	TRBJ2-5	CASSARTSGETQYF
TRBV12-3/TRBV12-4	-	13	TRBJ2-7	CASSFRQVYEQYF
TRBV28	-	14	TRBJ1-2	CASSLRVGVLGYTF
TRBV3-1/TRBV3-2	-	15	TRBJ1-2	CASSARTSANYGYTF
TRBV4-3	TRBD1	18	TRBJ1-6	CASSQDRQGSSYNSPLHF
TRBV18	-	16	TRBJ2-1	CASSPNKVGSYNEQFF